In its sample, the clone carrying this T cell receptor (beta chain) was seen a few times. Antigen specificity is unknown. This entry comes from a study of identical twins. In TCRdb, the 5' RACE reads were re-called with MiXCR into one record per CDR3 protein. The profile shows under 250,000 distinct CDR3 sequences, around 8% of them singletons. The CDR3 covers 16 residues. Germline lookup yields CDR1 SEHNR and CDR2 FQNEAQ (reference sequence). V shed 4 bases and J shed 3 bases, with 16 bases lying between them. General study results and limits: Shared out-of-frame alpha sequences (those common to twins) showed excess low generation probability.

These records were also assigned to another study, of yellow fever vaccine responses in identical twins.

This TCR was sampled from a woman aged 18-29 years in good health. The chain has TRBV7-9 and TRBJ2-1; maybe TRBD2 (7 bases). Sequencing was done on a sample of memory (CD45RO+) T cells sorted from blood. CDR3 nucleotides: TGTGCCAGCAGCTCAGAACGGGGGGCCTTCTACAATGAGCAGTTCTTC. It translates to CASSSERGAFYNEQFF.